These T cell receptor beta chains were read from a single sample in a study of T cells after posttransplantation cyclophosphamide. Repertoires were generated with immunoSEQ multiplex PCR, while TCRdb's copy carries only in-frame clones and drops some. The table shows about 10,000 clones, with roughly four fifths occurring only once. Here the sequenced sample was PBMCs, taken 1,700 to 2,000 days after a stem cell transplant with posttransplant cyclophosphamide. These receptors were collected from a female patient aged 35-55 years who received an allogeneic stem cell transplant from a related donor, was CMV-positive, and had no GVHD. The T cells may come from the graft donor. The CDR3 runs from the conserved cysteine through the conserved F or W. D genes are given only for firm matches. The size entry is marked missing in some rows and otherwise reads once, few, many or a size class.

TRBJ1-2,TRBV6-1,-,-,CASSDEVGAAWDGYTF,TGTGCCAGCAGTGACGAAGTGGGGGCGGCTTGGGATGGCTACACCTTC
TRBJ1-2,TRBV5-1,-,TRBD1,CASSFTGTGTLGYTF,TGCGCCAGCAGCTTTACCGGGACAGGGACTCTGGGCTACACCTTC
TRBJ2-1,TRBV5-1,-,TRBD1,CASSLGQVYNEQFF,TGCGCCAGCAGCCTGGGACAGGTGTACAATGAGCAGTTCTTC
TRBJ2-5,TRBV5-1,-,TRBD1,CASSLAGGEETQYF,TGCGCCAGCAGCTTGGCAGGGGGCGAAGAGACCCAGTACTTC
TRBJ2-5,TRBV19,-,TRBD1,CASNPGQGQETQYF,TGTGCCAGTAACCCGGGACAGGGCCAAGAGACCCAGTACTTC
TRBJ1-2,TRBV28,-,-,CASSTPDGRDYGYTF,TGTGCCAGCAGTACCCCCGACGGGAGGGACTATGGCTACACCTTC
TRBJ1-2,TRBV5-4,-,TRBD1,CASSLKGQGVKGYTF,TGTGCCAGCAGCTTGAAGGGACAGGGGGTGAAGGGCTACACCTTC
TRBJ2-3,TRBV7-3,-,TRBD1,CASSPTGGRWTDTQYF,TGTGCCAGCAGCCCCACAGGGGGTAGATGGACAGATACGCAGTATTTT
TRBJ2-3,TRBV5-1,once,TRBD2,CASSLEGTSGGTQYF,TGCGCCAGCAGCTTGGAAGGGACTAGCGGGGGGACGCAGTATTTT
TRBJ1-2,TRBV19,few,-,CASSSPSLGYTF,TGTGCCAGTAGTTCACCATCCCTAGGCTACACCTTC
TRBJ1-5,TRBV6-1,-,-,CASSVRVPAGFNQPQHF,TGTGCCAGCAGTGTCAGGGTTCCAGCCGGTTTCAATCAGCCCCAGCATTTT
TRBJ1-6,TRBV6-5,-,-,CASRRAYNSPLHF,TGTGCCAGCCGCCGGGCCTATAATTCACCCCTCCACTTT
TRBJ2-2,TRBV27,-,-,CASKAVLNTGELFF,TGTGCCAGCAAGGCGGTCTTGAACACCGGGGAGCTGTTTTTT
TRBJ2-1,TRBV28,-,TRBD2,CASSLGGGFHGEQFF,TGTGCCAGCAGCCTCGGCGGGGGGTTTCATGGTGAGCAGTTCTTC
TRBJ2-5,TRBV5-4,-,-,CASSFPGVGETQYF,TGTGCCAGCAGCTTCCCGGGGGTGGGAGAGACCCAGTACTTC
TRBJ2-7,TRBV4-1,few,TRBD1,CASSTRTGTYEQYF,TGCGCCAGCAGCACCCGGACAGGAACCTACGAGCAGTACTTC
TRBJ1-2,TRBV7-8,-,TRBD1,CASSSDRGLPLNYGYTF,TGTGCCAGCAGCTCCGACAGGGGGCTACCGCTTAACTATGGCTACACCTTC
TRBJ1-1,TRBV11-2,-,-,CASSLVAGIGTEAFF,TGTGCCAGCAGCTTAGTAGCGGGTATTGGCACTGAAGCTTTCTTT
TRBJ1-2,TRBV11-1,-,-,CASSLGQHYGYTF,TGTGCCAGCAGCTTAGGACAGCACTATGGCTACACCTTC
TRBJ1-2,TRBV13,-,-,CASSLLSAVGGYTF,TGTGCCAGCAGCTTATTATCTGCGGTCGGTGGCTACACCTTC
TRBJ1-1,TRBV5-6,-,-,CASSLVGETEAFF,TGTGCCAGCAGCTTGGTGGGAGAAACTGAAGCTTTCTTT
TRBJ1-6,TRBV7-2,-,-,CASSSTGPGPLHF,TGTGCCAGCAGCTCAACAGGGCCGGGACCCCTCCACTTT
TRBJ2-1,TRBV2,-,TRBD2,CASSEGLAGVNEQFF,TGTGCCAGCAGTGAGGGACTAGCGGGGGTCAATGAGCAGTTCTTC
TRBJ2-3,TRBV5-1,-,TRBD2,CASSSYTSGDTDTQYF,TGCGCCAGCAGCTCCTACACTAGCGGGGACACAGATACGCAGTATTTT
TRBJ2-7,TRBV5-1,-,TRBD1,CASSQGQGVDEQYF,TGCGCCAGCTCTCAGGGACAGGGGGTGGACGAGCAGTACTTC